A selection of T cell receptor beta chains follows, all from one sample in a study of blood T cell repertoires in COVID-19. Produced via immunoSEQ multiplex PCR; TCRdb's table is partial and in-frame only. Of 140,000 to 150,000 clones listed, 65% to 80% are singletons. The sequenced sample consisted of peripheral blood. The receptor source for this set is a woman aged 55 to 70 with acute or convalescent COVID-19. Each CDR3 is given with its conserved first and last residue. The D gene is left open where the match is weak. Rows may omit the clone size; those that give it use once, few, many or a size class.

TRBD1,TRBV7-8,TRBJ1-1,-,TGTGCCAGCAGCTTATCACAGGGGGCCTCACTGAACACTGAAGCTTTCTTT,CASSLSQGASLNTEAFF
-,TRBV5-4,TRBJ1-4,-,TGTGCCAGCAGCAGGAGAGATAATGAAAAACTGTTTTTT,CASSRRDNEKLFF
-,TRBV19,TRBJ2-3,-,TGTGCCAGTTTGAGTTTTGAGGGGGTCACAGATACGCAGTATTTT,CASLSFEGVTDTQYF
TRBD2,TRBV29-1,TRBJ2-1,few,TGCAGCGTTGAAGATCCACTAGCGGGAGGTCCTCATGAGCAGTTCTTC,CSVEDPLAGGPHEQFF
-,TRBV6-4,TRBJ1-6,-,TGTGCCAGCAGTGACCAGGGTGGCAATTCACCCCTCCACTTT,CASSDQGGNSPLHF
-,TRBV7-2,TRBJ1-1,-,TGTGCCAGCAGCCTGTCAAGCGGGGGACTAAACACTGAAGCTTTCTTT,CASSLSSGGLNTEAFF
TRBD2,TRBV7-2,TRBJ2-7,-,TGTGCCAGCAGCTTACCTCTAGCGGGGATCTACGAGCAGTACTTC,CASSLPLAGIYEQYF
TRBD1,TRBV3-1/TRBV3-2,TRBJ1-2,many,TGTGCCAGCAGCCGGGGACAGGGGATAAGCTATGGCTACACCTTC,CASSRGQGISYGYTF
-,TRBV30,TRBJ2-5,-,TGTGCCTGGAGTAGCGGGCAGTACGAGACCCAGTACTTC,CAWSSGQYETQYF
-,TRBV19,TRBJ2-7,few,TGTGCCAGTAGTATCCTCCCGGGACACCGCTACGAGCAGTACTTC,CASSILPGHRYEQYF
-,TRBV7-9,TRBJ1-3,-,TGTGCCAGCAGCCTCTCTGGAAACACCATATATTTT,CASSLSGNTIYF
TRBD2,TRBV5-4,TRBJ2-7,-,TGTGCCAGCAGCTTGAGGCGGGAGTTGGGCGAGCAGTACTTC,CASSLRRELGEQYF
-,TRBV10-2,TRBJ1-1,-,TGCGCCAGCAGTGACAGGGGCTACACTGAAGCTTTCTTT,CASSDRGYTEAFF
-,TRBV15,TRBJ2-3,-,TGTGCCACCAGCACACTAGGGGACTCTTCAGATACGCAGTATTTT,CATSTLGDSSDTQYF
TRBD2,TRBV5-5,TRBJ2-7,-,TGTGCCAGCAGCCCGGTCGGGGGGGTTGCCGGCGAGCAGTACTTC,CASSPVGGVAGEQYF
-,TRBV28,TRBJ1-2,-,TGTGCCAGCAGCCCCGGAGGGGCTAACTATGGCTACACCTTC,CASSPGGANYGYTF
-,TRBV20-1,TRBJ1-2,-,TGCAGTGCTCTCGATCGAGGGAATGACACCTTC,CSALDRGNDTF
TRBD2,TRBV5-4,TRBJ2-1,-,TGTGCCAGCAGCTTGGCCGTAACTAGCGGGATAGGGAATGAGCAGTTCTTC,CASSLAVTSGIGNEQFF
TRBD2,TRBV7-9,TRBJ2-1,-,TGTGCCAGCAGCGTGGGACTAGCGGGAGAAGACGAGCAGTTCTTC,CASSVGLAGEDEQFF
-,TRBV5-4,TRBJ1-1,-,TGTGCCAGCAGCTTGTTTCAGGTGAACACTGAAGCTTTCTTT,CASSLFQVNTEAFF
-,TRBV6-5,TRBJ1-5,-,TGTGCCAGCAGTTACTCGGTGAGTCAGCCCCAGCATTTT,CASSYSVSQPQHF
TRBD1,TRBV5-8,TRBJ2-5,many,TGTGCCAGCAGCCTTGGGACAGGGACCCAGTACTTC,CASSLGTGTQYF
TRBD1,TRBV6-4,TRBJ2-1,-,TGTGCCAGCAGTGAAGCGACAGGGCGCTATGAGCAGTTCTTC,CASSEATGRYEQFF
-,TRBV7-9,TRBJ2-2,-,TGTGCCAGCAGCGAAGCAATCACCGGGGAGCTGTTTTTT,CASSEAITGELFF
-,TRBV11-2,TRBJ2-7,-,TGTGCCAGCAGCTTAGGGCTTTACGAGCAGTACTTC,CASSLGLYEQYF
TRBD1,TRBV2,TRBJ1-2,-,TGTGCCAGCAGGGGGGACAGCACTAACTATGGCTACACCTTC,CASRGDSTNYGYTF
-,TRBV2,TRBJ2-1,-,TGTGCCAGCAGTGATGGTGGGCGGGGATCCGGAAGCTCCTACAATGAGCAGTTCTTC,CASSDGGRGSGSSYNEQFF
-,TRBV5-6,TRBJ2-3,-,TGTGCCAGCAGCGTAGCGGATACGCAGTATTTT,CASSVADTQYF
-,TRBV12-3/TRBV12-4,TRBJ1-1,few,TGTGCCAGCAGTTTAACGTCGGACACTGAAGCTTTCTTT,CASSLTSDTEAFF